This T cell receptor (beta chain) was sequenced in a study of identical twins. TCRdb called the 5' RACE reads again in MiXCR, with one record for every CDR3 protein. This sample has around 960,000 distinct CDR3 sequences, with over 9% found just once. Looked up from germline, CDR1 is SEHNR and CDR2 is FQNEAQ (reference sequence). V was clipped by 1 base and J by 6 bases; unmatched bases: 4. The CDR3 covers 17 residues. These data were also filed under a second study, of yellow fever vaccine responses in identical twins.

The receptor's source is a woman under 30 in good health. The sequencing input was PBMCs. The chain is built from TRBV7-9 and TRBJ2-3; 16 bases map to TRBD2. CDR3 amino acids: CASSLGGLAGGSDTQYF. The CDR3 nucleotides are TGTGCCAGCAGCTTAGGGGGACTAGCGGGAGGGTCGGATACGCAGTATTTT.